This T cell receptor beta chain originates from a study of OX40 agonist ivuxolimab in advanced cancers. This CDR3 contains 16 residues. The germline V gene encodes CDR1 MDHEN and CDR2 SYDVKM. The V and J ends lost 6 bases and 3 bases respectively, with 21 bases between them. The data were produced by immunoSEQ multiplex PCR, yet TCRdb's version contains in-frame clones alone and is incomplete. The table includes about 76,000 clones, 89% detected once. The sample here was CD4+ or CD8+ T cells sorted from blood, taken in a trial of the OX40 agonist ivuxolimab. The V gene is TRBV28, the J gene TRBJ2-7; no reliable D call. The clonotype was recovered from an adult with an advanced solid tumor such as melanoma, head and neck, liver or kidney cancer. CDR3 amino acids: CASSPSPSAEYYEQYF. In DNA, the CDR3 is TGTGCCAGCAGCCCCAGCCCCTCTGCGGAATACTACGAGCAGTACTTC.